This TCR beta chain was captured by sequencing in a study of cytomegalovirus exposure and HLA in healthy donors. The donors were part of the validation cohort of around 110 subjects. That cohort was separate from the first cohort, which comprised 700 or so subjects. As for this clone: Its antigen is currently unknown.

Overall study results and limits: Most sequenced TCRs were rare (though some public TCRs occurred in many donors).

This table comes from immunoSEQ multiplex PCR, and its TCRdb copy is limited to in-frame clones, with some not included. This sample yields 71,000 or so clones, of which 90% to 95% are seen a single time; about 1.5% belongs to the top ten. Material: PBMCs. The receptor's source is a young man in good health and CMV-seropositive.

The CDR3 region has the DNA TGTGCCAGCAGTTACCCCGGGGGGTCGGGGGCAGATGAGCAGTTCTTC. It encodes CASSYPGGSGADEQFF. J is TRBJ2-1 and V is TRBV6-5, with D perhaps TRBD2 (7 bases). Looked up from germline, CDR1 is MNHEY and CDR2 is SVGAGI. CDR3 size: 16 residues. With 2 bases removed from V and 8 bases from J, the gap between germline ends came to 19 bases.